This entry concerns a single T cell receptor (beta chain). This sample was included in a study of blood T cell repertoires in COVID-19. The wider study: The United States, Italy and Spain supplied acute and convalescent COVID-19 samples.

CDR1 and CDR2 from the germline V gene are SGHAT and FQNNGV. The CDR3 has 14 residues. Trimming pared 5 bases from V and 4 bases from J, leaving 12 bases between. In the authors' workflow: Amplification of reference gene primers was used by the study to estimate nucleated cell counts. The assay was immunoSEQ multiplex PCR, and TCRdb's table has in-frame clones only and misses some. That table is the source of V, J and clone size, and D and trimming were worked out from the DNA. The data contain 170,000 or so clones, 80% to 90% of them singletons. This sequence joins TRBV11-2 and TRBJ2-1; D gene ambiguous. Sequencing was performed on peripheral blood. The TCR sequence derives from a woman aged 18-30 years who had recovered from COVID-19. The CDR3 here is CASSPPDEYNEQFF. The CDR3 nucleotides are TGTGCCAGCAGCCCCCCCGATGAGTACAATGAGCAGTTCTTC.